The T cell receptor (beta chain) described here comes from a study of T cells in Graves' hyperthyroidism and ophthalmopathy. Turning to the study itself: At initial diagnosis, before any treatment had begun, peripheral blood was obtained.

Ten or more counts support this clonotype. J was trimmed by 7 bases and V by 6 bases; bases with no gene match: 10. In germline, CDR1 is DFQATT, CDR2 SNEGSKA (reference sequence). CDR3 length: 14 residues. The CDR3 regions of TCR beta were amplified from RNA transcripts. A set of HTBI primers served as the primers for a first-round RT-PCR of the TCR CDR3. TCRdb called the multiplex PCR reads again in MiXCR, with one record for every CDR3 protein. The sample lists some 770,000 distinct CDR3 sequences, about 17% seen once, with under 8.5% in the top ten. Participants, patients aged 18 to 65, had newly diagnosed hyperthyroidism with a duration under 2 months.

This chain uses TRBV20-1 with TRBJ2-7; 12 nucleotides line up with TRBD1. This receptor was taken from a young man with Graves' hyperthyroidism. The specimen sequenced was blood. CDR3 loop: CSAQAGQGAYEQYF. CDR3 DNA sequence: TGCAGTGCCCAGGCGGGACAGGGGGCTTATGAGCAGTACTTC.